These 13 T cell receptor beta chains originate from one sample sequenced in a study of blood T cell repertoires in COVID-19. Sequenced by immunoSEQ multiplex PCR; TCRdb stores in-frame clones only, minus some. In the table there are 200,000 to 250,000 clones, about 88% of which are singletons. Material for sequencing was peripheral blood. These receptors originate from a woman aged 55-75 years with acute or convalescent COVID-19.

The chain combines TRBV21-1 with TRBJ1-3; the listed D gene, TRBD1, was not tested against the DNA. TRBV21-1 is deemed a pseudogene. This CDR3 is 17 amino acids long. In DNA, the CDR3 is TGTGCCAGCAGCAAGGGATTGAAAAGGGGGCCTGGAAACACCATATATTTT. The encoded protein is CASSKGLKRGPGNTIYF.

The chain links TRBV28 to TRBJ1-2, with 10 bases that match TRBD1. Germline-derived CDR1 and CDR2 are MDHEN and SYDVKM. Unmatched junction bases numbered 12, after V lost 8 bases and J lost 9 bases. The CDR3 length is 14 residues. The CDR3 DNA reads as TGTGCCAGCTCAGTCGAAGGACAGGGGGGACGCTACACCTTC. Translation gives CASSVEGQGGRYTF.

This chain uses TRBV9 with TRBJ1-2; D call uncertain. Germline V gene data show CDR1 as SGDLS and CDR2 as YYNGEE. V dropped 0 bases and J dropped 0 bases, with 9 bases sitting between them. This CDR3 has 15 residues. For the CDR3, the DNA is TGTGCCAGCAGCGTAGATATAACAGCTAACTATGGCTACACCTTC. Its translation is CASSVDITANYGYTF.

The V gene is TRBV5-6, the J gene TRBJ2-2, with TRBD1 matching over 7 bases. There are 16 residues in the CDR3. Germline trimming cut 4 bases from V and 1 base from J; bases unmatched to any gene: 7. CDR1 and CDR2 (germline): SGHDT, YYEEEE. CDR3 sequence reads: CASSRSGTVNTGELFF. DNA of the CDR3: TGTGCCAGCAGCCGGTCCGGGACAGTGAACACCGGGGAGCTGTTTTTT.

This clone was counted a few times. Other DNA sequences from this sample encode an identical CDR3 as well. V usage is TRBV6-6 and J usage is TRBJ1-2; 9 nucleotides align to TRBD1. Trimming took 2 bases from V and 6 from J; bases not matched to a gene: 7. From germline, CDR1 is MNHNY and CDR2 SVGAGI (reference sequence). This CDR3 region has 15 residues. The CDR3 loop is CASSYRGTGLNGYTF. The CDR3 DNA reads TGTGCCAGCAGTTACAGGGGGACAGGGCTCAATGGCTACACCTTC.

The V gene is TRBV25-1, the J gene TRBJ2-1, with a possible D match to TRBD2 (5 bases). CDR3 size: 17 residues. Between the trimmed V and J ends, which lost 1 base and 2 bases, there was a span of 15 bases. The germline V gene has CDR1 MGHDK and CDR2 SYGVNS. CDR3 sequence: CASSESAGLAAYNEQFF. Here the CDR3 DNA reads TGTGCCAGCAGTGAATCGGCGGGCCTAGCTGCCTACAATGAGCAGTTCTTC.

The chain joins TRBV5-1 to TRBJ1-1; 8 nucleotides match TRBD1. This CDR3 contains 15 residues. Per germline, CDR1 SGHRS and CDR2 YFSETQ. Trimming removed 0 bases from V and 3 bases from J; junction bases left unmatched: 4. As DNA, the CDR3 is TGCGCCAGCAGCTTGGAGACAGGGGATTACACTGAAGCTTTCTTT. Protein sequence: CASSLETGDYTEAFF.

The V call is TRBV4-3, the J call TRBJ2-3, with 14 bases identical to TRBD2. The CDR3 is 17 residues long. Trimming removed 3 bases from V and 8 bases from J; junction bases left unmatched: 10. Looked up from germline, CDR1 is LGHNA and CDR2 is YSLEER. The CDR3 DNA reads as TGCGCCAGCAGCCAGGGGACTAGCGGGAGAGGGCTGGCTACGCAGTATTTT. Its translation: CASSQGTSGRGLATQYF.

This clone was detected only once. The chain has TRBV9 and TRBJ2-2; tentative D call: TRBD1 (6 bases). Trimming pared 3 bases from V and 3 bases from J, leaving 12 bases between. CDR1 SGDLS and CDR2 YYNGEE come from the germline V gene. This CDR3 is 15 amino acids long. CDR3 region: CASSGSGGYTGELFF. The CDR3 coding sequence is TGTGCCAGCAGCGGCTCTGGGGGCTACACCGGGGAGCTGTTTTTT.

The gene calls are TRBV13 and TRBJ1-4, with 11 bases that match TRBD1. This CDR3 is built from 16 residues. Trimming removed 4 bases from V and 11 bases from J; junction bases left unmatched: 12. Per germline, CDR1 PRHDT and CDR2 FYEKMQ (reference sequence). The CDR3 DNA reads TGTGCCAGCAGCTCACCACTTCGGGACAGGGGGAGGAAACTGTTTTTT. It yields the protein CASSSPLRDRGRKLFF.

V and J are TRBV6-5 and TRBJ1-5; 10 bases map to TRBD1. With 6 bases clipped from V and 6 bases from J, the junction kept 8 bases outside the gene matches. The CDR3 extends over 15 amino acids. Germline-derived CDR1 and CDR2 are MNHEY and SVGAGI. The CDR3 nucleotides read TGTGCCAGCAGCCCAGGACAGGGGGAGAGTCAGCCCCAGCATTTT. Protein sequence: CASSPGQGESQPQHF.

The chain carries TRBV19 and TRBJ2-7, with TRBD1 matching over 7 bases. CDR3 length equals 14 residues. V was clipped by 5 bases and J by 3 bases; unmatched bases: 7. Germline CDR1 reads LNHDA; CDR2 reads SQIVND (reference sequence). The CDR3 here is CASSPSTGRYEQYF. For the CDR3, the DNA is TGTGCCAGTAGTCCGTCGACAGGGCGCTACGAGCAGTACTTC.

V usage is TRBV30 and J usage is TRBJ1-2, with 7 bases aligning to TRBD1. This CDR3 contains 14 residues. With V trimmed by 2 bases and J by 2 bases, 5 bases remained unmatched. The V gene's germline CDR1 is GTSNPN and CDR2 SVGIG (reference sequence). DNA of the CDR3: TGTGCCTGGAGTAAGACAGGGTTAAACTATGGCTACACCTTC. Its translation is CAWSKTGLNYGYTF.